This T cell receptor beta chain was retrieved from a study of blood T cell repertoires in COVID-19 (TCRdb year 2020). Background for the entire study: Samples covering the acute and convalescent phases of COVID-19 were provided by collaborators in the United States, Italy and Spain. Where available, HLA class I and class II types were taken from metadata supplied by the sample provider and were not determined by assay-based typing. The samples were drawn from the first 160 participants of the ongoing ImmuneRACE study and from over a thousand subjects provided by 6 global collaborators. The dataset comprised deeply sampled blood TCRbeta repertoires from subjects exposed to, actively infected with, or recovered from COVID-19. A freely available public database, intended as a resource for researchers studying the immune response to SARS-CoV-2, is where the repertoires were released. The material from the prospective study consisted of cDNA or gDNA derived from T cells, B-cell-depleted T cells, or PBMCs. Nearly every sample came with metadata listing a de-identified subject ID, COVID-19 status, age in years and sex. The research as a whole found: The quantity of clinical and demographic metadata differed by source and by participant and was supplied without curation.

The cysteine opens and the phenylalanine closes a CDR3 of 17 amino acids. Of the read, only the CDR3 DNA is kept; its 51 bases are in frame from base 1. The germline V gene (reference sequence) gives CDR1 as LGHDT and CDR2 as YNNKEL. Trimming takes 0 bases from V and 7 bases from J, and the germline ends sit 19 bases apart. One collaborating source in Seattle enrolled patients while the patients were actively infected and followed the patients over time throughout the course of disease. Whole blood was collected in K2EDTA tubes by collaborating institutions according to the institutions' own protocols. Collaborator samples were shipped for TCRbeta analysis as frozen whole blood, isolated PBMCs, or DNA extracted from either sample type. TCRbeta CDR3 regions were amplified from genomic DNA using the immunoSEQ Assay, a bias-controlled multiplex PCR. Per the source publication's procedure: Within the assay, amplification of reference gene primers was used to estimate how many nucleated cells each sample contained. To quantify the absolute abundance of each unique TCRbeta CDR3 rearrangement, sequence reads were collapsed and filtered. For each sample, productive Simpson clonality was calculated as the square root of Simpson's diversity index over productive rearrangements. TCRdb took this table from immuneACCESS and kept in-frame rearrangements with V and J called. Such tables lack part of the clones; where checked against another copy, unresolved V genes explain under half of the gap, and the rest is unexplained. The DNA gave D and trimming, while V, J and clone size come from that table. A total of about 160,000 clones appear in this sample, roughly 88% of them only once. The ten largest clonotypes hold 6.5% to 7.5% of the sample.

Comments on this clone: Which antigen it targets is not known. Base qualities are not recorded, but no much larger clone differs from it by a single base. Other DNA sequences in the sample encode the same CDR3.

The clonotype originates from a man aged 80 or over with COVID-19, enrolled during active disease. Sequencing was performed on peripheral blood. The chain couples TRBV3-1 (or the pseudogene TRBV3-2) to TRBJ1-3; a weak D assignment points to TRBD1 (6 bases agree). The CDR3 region has the sequence CASSQDPPNRVINTIYF. In nucleotide form, the sequence is TGTGCCAGCAGCCAAGATCCTCCTAACAGGGTGATCAACACCATATATTTT.